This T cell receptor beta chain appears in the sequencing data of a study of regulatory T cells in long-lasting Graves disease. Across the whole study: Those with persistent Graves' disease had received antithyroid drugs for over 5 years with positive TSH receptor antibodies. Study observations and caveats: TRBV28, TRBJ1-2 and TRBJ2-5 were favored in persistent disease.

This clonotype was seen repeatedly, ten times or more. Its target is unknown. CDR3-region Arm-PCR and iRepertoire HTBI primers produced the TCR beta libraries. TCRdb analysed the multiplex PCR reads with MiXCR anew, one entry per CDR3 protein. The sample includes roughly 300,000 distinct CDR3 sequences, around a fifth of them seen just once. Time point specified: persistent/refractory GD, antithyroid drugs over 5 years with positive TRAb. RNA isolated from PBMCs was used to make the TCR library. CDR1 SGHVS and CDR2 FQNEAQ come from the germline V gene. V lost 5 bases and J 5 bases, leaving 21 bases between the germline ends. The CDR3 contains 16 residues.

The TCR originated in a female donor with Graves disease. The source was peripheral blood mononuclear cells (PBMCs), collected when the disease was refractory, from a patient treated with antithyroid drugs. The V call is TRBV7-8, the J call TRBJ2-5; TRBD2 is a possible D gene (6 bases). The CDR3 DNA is TGTGCCAGCAGCCTTAGCGGTCAGGGAGGTCTCGAGACCCAGTACTTC. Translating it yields CASSLSGQGGLETQYF.